This T cell receptor (beta chain) was captured by sequencing in a study of CD8 T cells in Susac syndrome. The authors sequenced TCR beta from blood CD8+ and CD4+ T cells. Healthy donors, matched for age and sex, constituted the control group. The CD8+ and CD4+ T cells were isolated magnetically using a negative isolation approach, whereas the TEMRA cells were enriched by FACS. Trimming removed 2 bases from V and 6 bases from J; junction bases left unmatched: 6. This CDR3 comprises 14 residues. Looked up from germline, CDR1 is SEHNR and CDR2 is FQNEAQ (reference sequence). The authors reverse transcribed roughly 0.5 to 1 ug RNA with random hexamers. Multiplex PCR with immunoSEQ amplified the TCR beta CDR3 across 54 Vbeta and 13 Jbeta. MiXCR, applied by TCRdb to the immunoSEQ multiplex PCR reads, yields one record per CDR3 protein. The table lists 150,000 to 200,000 distinct CDR3 sequences, around 90% of them singletons.

The TCR was taken from a human donor in good health. Input material: CD4+ T cells from PBMCs. The V and J genes are TRBV7-9 and TRBJ1-2, with TRBD1 matching over 7 bases. The CDR3 nucleotides read TGTGCCAGCAGCTTATTCAGTACAGGGGATGGCTACACCTTC. It yields the protein CASSLFSTGDGYTF.